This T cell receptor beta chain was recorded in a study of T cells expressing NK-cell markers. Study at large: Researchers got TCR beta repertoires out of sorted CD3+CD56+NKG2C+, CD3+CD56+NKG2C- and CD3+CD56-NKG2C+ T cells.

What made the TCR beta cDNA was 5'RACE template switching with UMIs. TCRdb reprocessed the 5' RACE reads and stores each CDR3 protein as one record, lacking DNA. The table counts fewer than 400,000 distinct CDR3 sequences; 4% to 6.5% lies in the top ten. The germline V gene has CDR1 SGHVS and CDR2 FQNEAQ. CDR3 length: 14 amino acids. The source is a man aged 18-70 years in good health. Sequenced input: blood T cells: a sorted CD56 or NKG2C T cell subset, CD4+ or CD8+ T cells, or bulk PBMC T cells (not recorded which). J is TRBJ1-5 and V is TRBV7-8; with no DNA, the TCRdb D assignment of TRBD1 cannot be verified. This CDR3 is CASSRHGVNQPQHF.